This T cell receptor beta chain was recovered during a study of blood T cell repertoires in COVID-19. The ends were cut back, 0 bases at V and 0 bases at J, with 7 bases in the middle. From germline, CDR1 is SGHNT and CDR2 YYREEE (reference sequence). This CDR3 has 15 residues. Repertoires were generated with immunoSEQ multiplex PCR, while TCRdb's copy carries only in-frame clones and drops some. Of around 290,000 clones listed, 80% to 95% are singletons. This clone was picked up a small number of times. The sequence was obtained from a woman in her twenties or thirties with COVID-19, enrolled during active disease. Sequenced sample: peripheral blood. This chain uses TRBV5-4 with TRBJ2-1; D unresolved. Written as DNA, the CDR3 is TGTGCCAGCAGCTTGGACATAAGCTCCTACAATGAGCAGTTCTTC. Translating gives CASSLDISSYNEQFF.